This TCR beta chain was sequenced in a study of blood T cells in healthy people across ages. Study in general: About one barcoded beta molecule per two T cells came from capture by template switching.

As concerns this clonotype: Its antigen is unidentified.

Findings of the study overall: In these data, TCR beta diversity tracked strongly with naive T cell percentage.

Together with a sample-barcoded 5' primer, a J-beta primer mix was included in a second PCR lasting roughly 6 to 12 cycles. MiXCR, run by TCRdb on the 5' RACE reads, gives a single entry per CDR3 protein. The sample holds about 1.4 million distinct CDR3 sequences, approximately 59% seen once. Drawn from each donor were around 10 milliliters of peripheral blood. Sequencing was carried out using blood. This clonotype was sampled from a man aged 18 to 30 in good health.

DNA for the CDR3: TGTGCCAGCAGCTTAGAGGGTAGGGCAGAAGAGCAGTACTTC. Translating it yields CASSLEGRAEEQYF. The genes are TRBV7-6 and TRBJ2-5; D remains ambiguous. The V gene lost 1 base and the J gene lost 11 bases, with 17 bases spanning the gap. Germline CDR1 is SGHVS and CDR2 is FNYEAQ. The CDR3 length is 14 residues.